Listed here are 10 T cell receptor beta chains from one sample, sequenced in a study of blood T cells in healthy people across ages. Sample-barcoded 5' priming and a J-beta primer mix drove a second PCR of roughly 6 to 12 cycles. TCRdb itself ran the 5' RACE reads through MiXCR, one entry per CDR3 protein. Among roughly 1.6 million distinct CDR3 sequences listed, 30% to 40% were seen once. Sequencing was carried out using blood. Receptor source: a woman under 40 in good health.

CDR3 DNA: TGCGCCAGCAGCTGGACCGGGACTAGCGGGGGGAGCTCCTACAATGAGCAGTTCTTC. Translation: CASSWTGTSGGSSYNEQFF. The rearrangement uses TRBV5-1 and TRBJ2-1; 15 bases fit TRBD2. V shed 3 bases, J shed 0 bases, and the junction held 7 bases outside the gene matches. Germline V CDR1 and CDR2: SGHRS, YFSETQ. The CDR3 runs 19 residues.

This clonotype showed up just once. The J gene is TRBJ2-3, the V gene TRBV11-2; D gene unclear. CDR1 and CDR2 (germline): SGHAT, FQNNGV. The CDR3 sequence is 14 residues long. The ends were cut back, 3 bases at V and 4 bases at J, with 11 bases in the middle. CDR3 coding DNA: TGTGCCAGCAGCTTGGATACGTGGGCAGATACGCAGTATTTT. Its protein product is CASSLDTWADTQYF.

The rearrangement joins TRBV13 to TRBJ2-1, with a possible D match to TRBD1 (5 bases). V was shortened by 5 bases and J by 2 bases, with 10 bases between the two germline ends. The CDR3 covers 14 residues. Germline CDR1 and CDR2: PRHDT and FYEKMQ (reference sequence). CDR3 sequence reads: CASSEGVPYNEQFF. DNA of the CDR3: TGTGCCAGCAGCGAAGGGGTGCCCTACAATGAGCAGTTCTTC.

J is TRBJ2-5 and V is TRBV29-1; possibly TRBD2 for D (5 bases). The germline V gene encodes CDR1 SQVTM and CDR2 ANQGSEA. There are 13 residues in the CDR3. Trimming cost V 2 bases and J 6 bases, with 13 bases left between them. As DNA, the CDR3 is TGCAGCGTTGAACCCAGCGGCGGCAAGACCCAGTACTTC. It translates to CSVEPSGGKTQYF.

Only a few counts were recorded for this clonotype. The J gene is TRBJ2-5, the V gene TRBV5-1; D is uncertain. CDR3 length: 16 residues. Germline CDR1 reads SGHRS; CDR2 reads YFSETQ. V was clipped by 0 bases and J by 4 bases, with 16 bases between them. The CDR3 region is CASSLAGSHLLETQYF. DNA of the CDR3: TGCGCCAGCAGCTTGGCAGGCTCCCACCTTTTAGAGACCCAGTACTTC.

The chain carries TRBV7-2 and TRBJ1-2, with D hard to call. V was trimmed by 2 bases and J by 2 bases, leaving 12 bases between them. Per the germline V gene, CDR1 is SGHTA and CDR2 is FQGNSA. This CDR3 comprises 15 residues. This CDR3 is CASSLLSHGNYGYTF. The CDR3 DNA reads as TGTGCCAGCAGCTTACTGTCCCACGGGAACTATGGCTACACCTTC. The variable domain in full, with the rest retrieved from reference TRBV7-2 and TRBJ1-2, is GAGVSQSPSNKVTEKGKDVELRCDPISGHTALYWYRQSLGQGLEFLIYFQGNSAPDKSGLPSDRFSAERTGGSVSTLTIQRTQQEDSAVYLCASSLLSHGNYGYTFGSGTRLTVV.

The V call is TRBV4-1, the J call TRBJ2-7; D gene ambiguous. Trimming took 1 base from V and 2 from J, leaving 9 bases between them. The CDR3 is 14 residues long. Germline V gene data show CDR1 as MGHRA and CDR2 as YSYEKL. CDR3 in amino acids: CASSQVPGPYEQYF. The DNA of the CDR3 is TGCGCCAGCAGCCAAGTTCCAGGTCCCTACGAGCAGTACTTC.

This clonotype has a count of ten or more. CDR3 protein: CASSPPGRLYNEQFF. For the CDR3, the DNA is TGTGCCAGCAGCCCACCGGGGCGGCTTTACAATGAGCAGTTCTTC. The rearrangement joins TRBV4-2 to TRBJ2-1; the D call may be TRBD1 or TRBD2 (5 bases each). The V end lost 4 bases, the J end lost 4 bases, and 14 bases lay between the germline ends. The CDR3 spans 15 residues. Germline lookup yields CDR1 LGHNA and CDR2 YNFKEQ.

The V gene is TRBV4-1, the J gene TRBJ2-5; TRBD2 matches 13 bases. J lost 9 bases, V lost 1 base, and 2 bases had no gene match. Germline V CDR1 and CDR2: MGHRA, YSYEKL. The CDR3 consists of 14 residues. CDR3 protein: CASSQVTSGGAQYF. CDR3 nucleotides: TGCGCCAGCAGCCAAGTAACTAGCGGGGGGGCCCAGTACTTC.

The genes are TRBV5-1 and TRBJ2-7; D might be TRBD2 (6 bases). V was cut by 6 bases and J by 6 bases, with 22 bases left in between. There are 15 residues in the CDR3. Germline loops: CDR1 SGHRS, CDR2 YFSETQ. The CDR3 DNA sequence: TGCGCCAGCACTCTGATTAGCGGTGCCCCTCTCGAGCAGTACTTC. Amino acid sequence: CASTLISGAPLEQYF.